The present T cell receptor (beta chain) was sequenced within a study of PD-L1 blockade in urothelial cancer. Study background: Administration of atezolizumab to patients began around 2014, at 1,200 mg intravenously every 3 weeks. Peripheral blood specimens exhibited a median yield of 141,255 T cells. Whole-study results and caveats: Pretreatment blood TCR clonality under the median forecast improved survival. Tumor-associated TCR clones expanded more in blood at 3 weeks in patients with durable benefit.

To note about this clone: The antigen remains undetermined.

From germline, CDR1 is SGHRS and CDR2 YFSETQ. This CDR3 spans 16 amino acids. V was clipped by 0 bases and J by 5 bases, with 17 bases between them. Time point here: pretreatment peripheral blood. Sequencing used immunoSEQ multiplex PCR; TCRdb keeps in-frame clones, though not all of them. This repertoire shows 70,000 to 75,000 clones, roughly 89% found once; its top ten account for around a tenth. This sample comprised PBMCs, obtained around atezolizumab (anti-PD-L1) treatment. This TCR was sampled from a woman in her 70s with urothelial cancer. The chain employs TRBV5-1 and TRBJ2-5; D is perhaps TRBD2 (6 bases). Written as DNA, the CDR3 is TGCGCCAGCAGCTTGGCCGTTAGCGGATGGGGGGAGACCCAGTACTTC. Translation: CASSLAVSGWGETQYF.